This TCR beta chain was sequenced during a study of blood T cells in healthy people across ages. As for the study in general: About one barcoded beta molecule per two T cells was the capture yield of template switching. Study-wide results and limits: The study found TCR beta diversity correlated strongly with naive T cell percentage.

This CDR3 is 15 amino acids long. Germline V gene data show CDR1 as SGHTA and CDR2 as FQGNSA. J lost 2 bases, V lost 5 bases, and 1 base had no gene match. On this clonotype itself: What it binds is unknown.

A second about 6 to 11 cycle PCR used barcoded and J-beta primers. TCRdb re-derived calls from the 5' RACE reads in MiXCR, one entry per CDR3 protein. The sample has approximately 1.5 million distinct CDR3 sequences; less than 45% are singletons. The TCR sequence derives from a young woman in good health. The chain combines TRBV7-2 with TRBJ2-6; 9 bases match TRBD1. Sequencing was carried out using blood. The CDR3 region has the DNA TGTGCCAGCAGCCGGGACAGGGCTGGGGCCAACGTCCTGACTTTC. This sequence encodes CASSRDRAGANVLTF.